The TCR beta chain described here comes from a study of shared clonotypes between healthy human individuals. Original analysis: ImmunoSEQ only sent back junction sequences with no quality scores, so filtering was done differently. Clones were sequenced by immunoSEQ multiplex PCR, and TCRdb holds only the in-frame ones, with some missing. The D gene and trimming were derived from the DNA, and the V and J assignments and clone size from that table. The repertoire holds under 200,000 clones, with 85% to 95% as singletons. Concerning this clone itself: What it binds is not known.

From germline, CDR1 is SGHAT and CDR2 FQNNGV. With V trimmed by 5 bases and J by 10 bases, 10 bases remained unmatched. The CDR3 contains 16 residues. Regarding the study as a whole: Sorted-subset sequencing, rarefaction showed, was incomplete despite large depth. Among four donors, about 5% of naive CD4 clonotypes were found in common.

V is TRBV11-2 and J is TRBJ2-1; 14 bases match TRBD2. The source material was naive CD4+ T cells sorted from blood. The subset is: CD45RA+ positively selected. The clonotype originates from a woman aged 25-40 years in good health. The CDR3 sequence is CASSPPGLAGVNEQFF. DNA for the CDR3: TGTGCCAGCAGCCCCCCGGGACTAGCGGGAGTTAACGAGCAGTTCTTC.